One T cell receptor (beta chain) is described in this entry. Generation of TCR cDNA used 5'RACE template switching (which added a universal primer site and UMIs). TCRdb re-called the 5' RACE reads with MiXCR, one entry per CDR3 protein. Of around 500,000 distinct CDR3 sequences listed, roughly 22% were seen once; the top ten hold roughly 16%. This sample was included in a study of T cells after yellow fever vaccination. CDR1 SEHNR and CDR2 FQNEAQ come from the germline V gene (reference sequence). CDR3 length equals 16 residues. Trimming shortened V by 5 bases and J by 0 bases, and 15 bases separated the two germline ends.

The sequences come from PBMCs, collected roughly 20 days after the first yellow fever vaccination. The rearrangement joins TRBV7-9 to TRBJ2-3, with D perhaps assigned TRBD1 or TRBD2 (5 bases each). The receptor was isolated from a man aged 18 to 29 who received the YFV17D yellow fever vaccine. The CDR3 spells CASSGYGTLSTDTQYF. CDR3 coding DNA: TGTGCCAGCAGCGGATATGGGACCTTGAGCACAGATACGCAGTATTTT.